This T cell receptor beta chain came from a study of human T cells and chemical hapten exposure. Each CDR3 protein is one row after TCRdb ran MiXCR on the RACE reads. Counted here are about 120,000 distinct CDR3 sequences, approximately 15% occurring once; the ten biggest clones make up approximately 2.6%. The V end was cut by 5 bases, the J end by 0 bases, with 10 bases between. The CDR3 spans 14 residues. Ten or more counts support this clonotype. The time point here: pre-sensitization, week 0. Treatment: therapeutic diphenylcyclopropenone sensitization with weekly scalp DPC. Sequencing was performed on whole blood, taken in connection with sensitization to the hapten diphenylcyclopropenone (DPC). The TCR originated in a woman in her late teens or twenties with alopecia areata. Some clones in this sample may be carry-over from other donors' samples. The rearrangement uses TRBV12-3 or TRBV12-4 and TRBJ1-1; D gene ambiguous. CDR3 sequence (DNA): TGTGCCAGCAGTGTCAGAGCGATGAACACTGAAGCTTTCTTT. Its protein is CASSVRAMNTEAFF.